A selection of T cell receptor beta chains follows, all from one sample in a study of T cell changes during pregnancy in multiple sclerosis. Sequencing was performed with immunoSEQ multiplex PCR; in TCRdb, only in-frame clones are kept and a portion is missing. This repertoire shows some 75,000 clones, over 90% found once; its top ten account for 1.1%. This sample comprised peripheral blood, obtained in the second trimester of pregnancy. These receptors came from a female donor with multiple sclerosis, enrolled in a pregnancy study. CDR3s include the opening cysteine and the closing phenylalanine or tryptophan.

v_gene: TRBV2; j_gene: TRBJ2-2; CDR3aa: CASAQGPAGELFF
v_gene: TRBV7-2; j_gene: TRBJ2-4; CDR3aa: CASSASTVEDIQYF
v_gene: TRBV5-1; j_gene: TRBJ1-1; CDR3aa: CASSLEAMGGTEAFF
v_gene: TRBV6-6; j_gene: TRBJ1-5; CDR3aa: CASSPGTGANQPQHF
v_gene: TRBV7-2; j_gene: TRBJ2-7; CDR3aa: CASSQPGQGAREQYF
v_gene: TRBV15; j_gene: TRBJ1-5; CDR3aa: CATSRDRRGQGSNQPQHF
v_gene: TRBV21-1; j_gene: TRBJ2-2; CDR3aa: CASSKAGTGSTGELFF
v_gene: TRBV7-2; j_gene: TRBJ2-7; CDR3aa: CASSLSGQAYEQYF
v_gene: TRBV28; j_gene: TRBJ2-7; CDR3aa: CASSLTVYEQYF
v_gene: TRBV28; j_gene: TRBJ2-5; CDR3aa: CASSLAGSRETQYF
v_gene: TRBV7-7; j_gene: TRBJ2-5; CDR3aa: CASSLRASGSPGETQYF
v_gene: TRBV6-1; j_gene: TRBJ2-6; CDR3aa: CASSEAGDGANVLTF
v_gene: TRBV28; j_gene: TRBJ1-4; CDR3aa: CASSRTGGGSNEKLFF
v_gene: TRBV18; j_gene: TRBJ2-7; CDR3aa: CASSPKGVSAEQYF
v_gene: TRBV15; j_gene: TRBJ2-7; CDR3aa: CATSGGGQGAYEQYF
v_gene: TRBV5-1; j_gene: TRBJ2-1; CDR3aa: CASSSSGTSGRNEQFF
v_gene: TRBV4-1; j_gene: TRBJ2-2; CDR3aa: CASSFDLGGELFF
v_gene: TRBV19; j_gene: TRBJ2-1; CDR3aa: CASIDGRAAYNEQFF
v_gene: TRBV7-8; j_gene: TRBJ2-1; CDR3aa: CASSTAVNYNEQFF
v_gene: TRBV15; j_gene: TRBJ2-2; CDR3aa: CATGYGGELFF
v_gene: TRBV4-1; j_gene: TRBJ1-4; CDR3aa: CASSQLQGNEKLFF
v_gene: TRBV27; j_gene: TRBJ2-1; CDR3aa: CASSGQLTYNEQFF
v_gene: TRBV7-9; j_gene: TRBJ1-1; CDR3aa: CASSATVNTEAFF
v_gene: TRBV6-4; j_gene: TRBJ2-7; CDR3aa: CASSDSIAVNYEQYF
v_gene: TRBV5-1; j_gene: TRBJ2-3; CDR3aa: CASSSGRPTDTQYF
v_gene: TRBV6-1; j_gene: TRBJ1-1; CDR3aa: CASSREGALNTEAFF
v_gene: TRBV19; j_gene: TRBJ1-1; CDR3aa: CASSTPRGILNTEAFF
v_gene: TRBV13; j_gene: TRBJ2-7; CDR3aa: CASSSTGTRFSSEQYF
v_gene: TRBV5-1; j_gene: TRBJ1-5; CDR3aa: CASSLAGGNQPQHF
v_gene: TRBV6-6; j_gene: TRBJ1-2; CDR3aa: CASSSLSGGGDYGYTF
v_gene: TRBV27; j_gene: TRBJ2-7; CDR3aa: CASSMGEGGSYEQYF
v_gene: TRBV10-3; j_gene: TRBJ1-1; CDR3aa: CAISETGMNTEAFF
v_gene: TRBV29-1; j_gene: TRBJ1-1; CDR3aa: CSSSTGLNTEAFF
v_gene: TRBV4-3; j_gene: TRBJ2-7; CDR3aa: CASSQDISLAISYEQYF
v_gene: TRBV18; j_gene: TRBJ2-1; CDR3aa: CASSPPWEGISSSYNEQFF
v_gene: TRBV2; j_gene: TRBJ2-3; CDR3aa: CASRGSPSAESTDTQYF
v_gene: TRBV5-4; j_gene: TRBJ2-3; CDR3aa: CASSLAGRAETDTQYF
v_gene: TRBV19; j_gene: TRBJ1-3; CDR3aa: CASSIVGALAGNTIYF
v_gene: TRBV6-5; j_gene: TRBJ2-2; CDR3aa: CASRTRDRGPGELFF
v_gene: TRBV5-8; j_gene: TRBJ2-1; CDR3aa: CASSLSLSFEQFF
v_gene: TRBV21-1; j_gene: TRBJ2-1; CDR3aa: CASSEGTGSYNEQFF
v_gene: TRBV18; j_gene: TRBJ2-7; CDR3aa: CASSLVPYEQYF
v_gene: TRBV5-8; j_gene: TRBJ1-4; CDR3aa: CASSHRGRQGGNEKLFF
v_gene: TRBV10-3; j_gene: TRBJ2-7; CDR3aa: CAISESGDREQYF
v_gene: TRBV30; j_gene: TRBJ2-2; CDR3aa: CAWSSGTGVTGELFF
v_gene: TRBV11-2; j_gene: TRBJ2-1; CDR3aa: CASSRIDRGDYNEQFF
v_gene: TRBV27; j_gene: TRBJ2-1; CDR3aa: CASSLFAGSYNEQFF
v_gene: TRBV28; j_gene: TRBJ1-4; CDR3aa: CASSQTGAHNEKLFF
v_gene: TRBV19; j_gene: TRBJ1-1; CDR3aa: CASSKPDRPATEAFF
v_gene: TRBV2; j_gene: TRBJ2-1; CDR3aa: CASSWTSGLYNEQFF
v_gene: TRBV7-9; j_gene: TRBJ1-3; CDR3aa: CASSLVQGAGNTIYF
v_gene: TRBV5-1; j_gene: TRBJ1-2; CDR3aa: CASSSGGWGYTF
v_gene: TRBV5-6; j_gene: TRBJ2-3; CDR3aa: CASSLGQPLVGPTDTQYF
v_gene: TRBV5-6; j_gene: TRBJ1-2; CDR3aa: CASSVGQGHGYTF
v_gene: TRBV2; j_gene: TRBJ2-2; CDR3aa: CASNPTGAFGELFF